What follows describes a single TCR beta chain. Its target is unknown. The sample belongs to a study of blood T cells in healthy people across ages. PCR was performed a second time for roughly 7 to 11 cycles using a sample-barcoded 5' primer and a J-beta primer mix. A 12-random-nucleotide template-switch adaptor tagged each cDNA molecule. One entry per CDR3 protein, called by TCRdb with MiXCR from the 5' RACE reads. In the table there are around 1,900,000 distinct CDR3 sequences, more than 35% of which are singletons. The junction had 5 bases not matched to a gene; V was cut back by 5 bases and J by 4 bases. Looked up from germline, CDR1 is LGHDT and CDR2 is YNNKEL (reference sequence). The CDR3 is made up of 13 amino acids. Study findings and constraints: Older age coincided with a roughly linear decline in TCR beta diversity per million T cells.

Peripheral blood, roughly 9.3 milliliters per donor, was collected. Sequencing was done on a sample of blood. The chain combines TRBV3-1 with TRBJ2-7; 7 positions match TRBD1. This receptor was identified in a human donor in good health. The CDR3 spells CASSRGLMYEQYF. CDR3 DNA sequence: TGTGCCAGCAGCAGGGGGCTGATGTACGAGCAGTACTTC.